The sequence of this T cell receptor beta chain was determined in a study of blood T cell repertoires in COVID-19. CDR1 and CDR2 (germline): SGHNT, YYREEE (reference sequence). Between the trimmed V and J ends, which lost 3 bases and 3 bases, there was a span of 14 bases. The CDR3 is 15 amino acids. Method: immunoSEQ multiplex PCR; TCRdb's copy keeps in-frame clones and lacks some. The sample shows roughly 220,000 clones, approximately 83% of them seen only once. The chain recombines TRBV5-4 with TRBJ2-3; D is perhaps TRBD1 (5 bases). The sequence was obtained from a woman aged 40-49 years with acute COVID-19. Sequences were obtained from PBMCs or T cells enriched from blood (not recorded which). The CDR3 nucleotides are TGTGCCAGCAGCTCTGGTCAGGGCAGGACAGATACGCAGTATTTT. Its protein is CASSSGQGRTDTQYF.